This passage covers 26 T cell receptor beta chains from one sample sequenced in a study of early T cells in non-severe SARS-CoV-2 infection. MiXCR, applied by TCRdb to the 5' RACE reads, yields one record per CDR3 protein. This sample has 25,000 to 30,000 distinct CDR3 sequences, with roughly 4.8% found just once. The material sequenced was whole blood. Receptor source: an adult who was a healthcare worker with PCR-confirmed SARS-CoV-2 infection or an uninfected control (not recorded which).

CDR3 in DNA: TGCAGCGCCTGTAAGGGGGGAGGAACAGATACGCAGTATTTT. It specifies CSACKGGGTDTQYF. V usage is TRBV29-1 and J usage is TRBJ2-3, with D possibly being TRBD1 or TRBD2 (6 bases each). Germline loops: CDR1 SQVTM, CDR2 ANQGSEA. V lost 7 bases and J lost 3, with 17 bases in between. This CDR3 is 14 amino acids long.

This clonotype was found a few times. V is TRBV6-1 and J is TRBJ2-3; D not resolved. Trimming took 6 bases from V and 6 from J, leaving 16 bases between them. Germline V lookup: CDR1 MNHNS, CDR2 SASEGT. The CDR3 loop spans 14 amino acids. CDR3 sequence reads: CASRTLGDADTQYF. The CDR3 bases are TGTGCCAGCAGAACCCTCGGTGACGCGGATACGCAGTATTTT.

V gene TRBV24-1 combines with J gene TRBJ1-2; D is unclear. This CDR3 is 13 amino acids long. V dropped 4 bases and J dropped 1 base, with 6 bases sitting between them. The germline V gene encodes CDR1 KGHDR and CDR2 SFDVKD. CDR3 sequence: CATSDSINYGYTF. The CDR3 DNA reads as TGTGCCACCAGTGACAGCATTAACTATGGCTACACCTTC.

There are many counts of this clonotype. The genes are TRBV6-1 and TRBJ2-2; 12 positions agree with TRBD1. V shed 3 bases, J shed 6 bases, and the junction held 8 bases outside the gene matches. The germline CDR1 and CDR2 sequences are MNHNS and SASEGT. This CDR3 has 17 residues. Here the CDR3 DNA reads TGTGCCAGCAGTGACGGGACAGGGGGCGACATGGCCGGGGAGCTGTTTTTT. Translating gives CASSDGTGGDMAGELFF.

The sample holds a few counts of this clonotype. The chain is built from TRBV12-3 or TRBV12-4 and TRBJ2-1; TRBD2 matches at 9 bases. The V segment lost 7 bases and the J segment 8 bases; nucleotides outside the gene matches: 15. This CDR3 is 16 amino acids long. CDR3 DNA sequence: TGTGCCAGCACCCAAGGGGTCCTAGCGGGACGTTATGAGCAGTTCTTC. As protein: CASTQGVLAGRYEQFF.

The V call is TRBV6-1, the J call TRBJ2-3, with D possibly being TRBD1 (5 bases). Germline V gives CDR1 MNHNS, CDR2 SASEGT. This CDR3 comprises 15 residues. V was pared by 7 bases and J by 7 bases, with 21 bases between. The CDR3 sequence: CASIPGPTSGNTQYF. The CDR3, as DNA: TGTGCCAGCATCCCCGGTCCGACCTCAGGGAATACGCAGTATTTT.

This clonotype was seen at least ten times. The chain combines TRBV6-6 with TRBJ2-3; 10 bases agree with TRBD2. Per germline, CDR1 MNHNY and CDR2 SVGAGI (reference sequence). Trimming at V came to 8 bases and at J to 5 bases, leaving 10 bases not matched to a gene. This CDR3 comprises 15 residues. The DNA for the CDR3 is TGTGCCAGCCGCCTGACTAGCGGGTCTAAAGATACGCAGTATTTT. Encoded protein: CASRLTSGSKDTQYF.

This clonotype was seen ten or more times. The chain has TRBV28 and TRBJ2-7; D remains unclear. V lost 5 bases and J lost 3, with 5 bases in between. The V gene's germline CDR1 is MDHEN and CDR2 SYDVKM. The CDR3 runs to 11 residues. The CDR3 sequence is CASSTHYEQYF. The CDR3 DNA reads TGTGCCAGCAGTACACACTACGAGCAGTACTTC.

In regard to this clonotype: A much larger clone sits a single nucleotide away, making a read error possible. This chain connects TRBV29-1 to TRBJ1-3; D is uncertain. The CDR3 has 13 residues. Per the germline V gene, CDR1 is SQVTM and CDR2 is ANQGSEA. CDR3 nucleotide sequence: TGCAGCGTTGCCAGTTCCACGGGAAACGCCATATATTTT. Translated: CSVASSTGNAIYF.

This clonotype was detected many times. V usage is TRBV9 and J usage is TRBJ2-1, with D uncertain. Trimming took 0 bases from V and 4 from J, leaving 8 bases between them. The V gene's germline CDR1 is SGDLS and CDR2 YYNGEE. This CDR3 comprises 14 residues. CDR3 coding DNA: TGTGCCAGCAGCGTAGAATCACAGTACAATGAGCAGTTCTTC. This gives the protein CASSVESQYNEQFF. Filled out from reference TRBV9 and TRBJ2-1, the complete variable domain reads DSGVTQTPKHLITATGQRVTLRCSPRSGDLSVYWYQQSLDQGLQFLIQYYNGEERAKGNILERFSAQQFPDLHSELNLSSLELGDSALYFCASSVESQYNEQFFGPGTRLTVL.

The chain links TRBV18 to TRBJ2-2; D ambiguous. The V gene lost 2 bases and the J gene lost 1 base, with 11 bases spanning the gap. This CDR3 has 16 residues. Germline CDR1 is KGHSH and CDR2 is LQKENI. CDR3 in amino acids: CASSPEDVMNTGELFF. DNA of the CDR3: TGTGCCAGCTCACCAGAGGACGTGATGAACACCGGGGAGCTGTTTTTT.

At least ten counts were recorded for this clonotype. The J gene is TRBJ2-2, the V gene TRBV7-6, with TRBD2 as a possible D gene (5 bases). Trimming took off 2 bases at V and 1 base at J, with 8 bases between the two ends. Germline V lookup: CDR1 SGHVS, CDR2 FNYEAQ. CDR3 length: 15 residues. This CDR3 reads CASSLNRGNTGELFF. Here the CDR3 DNA reads TGTGCCAGCAGCTTAAATCGGGGGAACACCGGGGAGCTGTTTTTT.

This clonotype has at least ten counts. The chain is built from TRBV11-2 and TRBJ1-4; the match to TRBD1 covers 7 bases. Per germline, CDR1 SGHAT and CDR2 FQNNGV. V shed 5 bases, J shed 3 bases, and the junction held 3 bases outside the gene matches. The CDR3 loop spans 14 amino acids. CDR3 sequence reads: CASSTGTANEKLFF. CDR3 DNA sequence: TGTGCCAGCAGCACCGGGACAGCTAATGAAAAACTGTTTTTT.

This clonotype was observed many times. The V gene is TRBV29-1, the J gene TRBJ1-1; perhaps TRBD1 as D (6 bases). V shed 3 bases and J shed 1 base, with 18 bases lying between them. There are 16 residues in the CDR3. From germline, CDR1 is SQVTM and CDR2 ANQGSEA. The CDR3 DNA sequence: TGCAGCGTTGACTCCCTCGGCTGGGGGGCGAACACTGAAGCTTTCTTT. Its protein is CSVDSLGWGANTEAFF.

This clonotype was seen repeatedly, ten times or more. The chain employs TRBV6-5 and TRBJ1-1; weak D call: TRBD1 (6 bases). V shed 6 bases and J shed 8 bases, with 19 bases lying between them. The germline CDR1 and CDR2 sequences are MNHEY and SVGAGI. The CDR3 has 14 amino acids. Here the CDR3 reads CASSTTNADREAFF. CDR3 nucleotides: TGTGCCAGCAGCACTACAAACGCTGACAGGGAAGCTTTCTTT.

The V and J genes are TRBV2 and TRBJ1-4; D uncertain. The V and J ends lost 8 bases and 5 bases respectively, with 15 bases between them. CDR3 length: 14 amino acids. Germline V gene lookup returns CDR1 SNHLY and CDR2 FYNNEI. This CDR3 is CASGNPVANEKLFF. In nucleotides, the CDR3 is TGTGCCAGCGGTAACCCGGTGGCCAATGAAAAACTGTTTTTT.

The sample holds many counts of this clonotype. Here the CDR3 reads CASSHPPRGTLPYEQYF. Written as DNA, the CDR3 is TGTGCCAGCAGCCACCCCCCCCGCGGGACCCTTCCCTACGAGCAGTACTTC. J is TRBJ2-7 and V is TRBV3-1; a possible D gene is TRBD2 (6 bases). This CDR3 region has 17 residues. Germline lookup yields CDR1 LGHDT and CDR2 YNNKEL (reference sequence). The V and J ends lost 3 bases and 2 bases respectively, with 20 bases between them.

This clonotype was observed many times. The chain couples TRBV11-2 to TRBJ2-6; unclear D gene. Between the trimmed V and J ends, which lost 3 bases and 1 base, there was a span of 4 bases. The CDR3 loop spans 14 amino acids. Germline loops: CDR1 SGHAT, CDR2 FQNNGV. CDR3 DNA sequence: TGTGCCAGCAGCTTTTCGTCTGGGGCCAACGTCCTGACTTTC. Translation gives CASSFSSGANVLTF.

Ten or more counts support this clonotype. The chain couples TRBV20-1 to TRBJ2-7; D call uncertain. The CDR3 has 12 residues. Germline V CDR1 and CDR2: DFQATT, SNEGSKA (reference sequence). V lost 1 base and J lost 7, with 11 bases in between. Written as DNA, the CDR3 is TGCAGTGCTAGAGCCCCCTTAGGGGAGCAGTACTTC. Its translation: CSARAPLGEQYF.

CDR3 sequence: CASSQAPAGGTDTQYF. Here the CDR3 DNA reads TGCGCCAGCAGCCAAGCCCCAGCGGGGGGGACAGATACGCAGTATTTT. V is TRBV4-1 and J is TRBJ2-3; TRBD2 matches at 10 bases. J gave up 3 bases and V 1 base, and 4 bases lay outside the gene matches. Germline V gene data show CDR1 as MGHRA and CDR2 as YSYEKL. The CDR3 has 16 amino acids.

This clonotype was seen many times. This rearrangement joins TRBV10-3 to TRBJ2-2; D may be TRBD2 (5 bases). CDR1 is ENHRY, CDR2 SYGVKD, per germline. Trimming stripped 6 bases from V and 0 bases from J, with 17 bases between. The CDR3 runs to 17 residues. The CDR3 DNA sequence: TGTGCCATCAGAGAAACCCCCAGCGGCGCGAACACCGGGGAGCTGTTTTTT. Its translation: CAIRETPSGANTGELFF.

This clonotype was seen repeatedly, ten times or more. The chain employs TRBV11-2 and TRBJ2-6, with 9 bases that match TRBD1. Unmatched junction bases numbered 12, after V lost 5 bases and J lost 1 base. The CDR3 consists of 19 residues. The germline CDR1 and CDR2 sequences are SGHAT and FQNNGV. The CDR3 coding sequence is TGTGCCAGCAGCGTCCGGGACAGGGCGTATTCATCTGGGGCCAACGTCCTGACTTTC. It specifies CASSVRDRAYSSGANVLTF.

This clonotype has only a few counts. The rearrangement joins TRBV7-2 to TRBJ2-7; 8 nucleotides agree with TRBD2. This CDR3 is 15 amino acids long. Looked up from germline, CDR1 is SGHTA and CDR2 is FQGNSA. With 3 bases clipped from V and 0 bases from J, the junction kept 4 bases outside the gene matches. CDR3 amino acids: CASSFPGGYSYEQYF. The DNA for the CDR3 is TGTGCCAGCAGCTTTCCGGGGGGGTACTCCTACGAGCAGTACTTC.

This clonotype was counted a few times. The rearrangement uses TRBV5-6 and TRBJ2-5; D might be TRBD1 (6 bases). Germline-derived CDR1 and CDR2 are SGHDT and YYEEEE. Trimming took off 4 bases at V and 8 bases at J, with 15 bases between the two ends. The CDR3 consists of 13 residues. CDR3 coding DNA: TGTGCCAGCAGCCCGGCGGTACAGGGTACCCAGTACTTC. This encodes CASSPAVQGTQYF. The whole variable domain, filled in from reference TRBV5-6 and TRBJ2-5, reads DAGVTQSPTHLIKTRGQQVTLRCSPKSGHDTVSWYQQALGQGPQFIFQYYEEEERQRGNFPDRFSGHQFPNYSSELNVNALLLGDSALYLCASSPAVQGTQYFGPGTRLLVL.

V gene TRBV30 combines with J gene TRBJ1-1; no clear D. CDR3 size: 13 residues. Germline V gene lookup returns CDR1 GTSNPN and CDR2 SVGIG (reference sequence). The V gene lost 3 bases and the J gene lost 0 bases, with 8 bases spanning the gap. CDR3 coding DNA: TGTGCCTGGAGAGTACTGATGAACACTGAAGCTTTCTTT. It encodes CAWRVLMNTEAFF.

The chain recombines TRBV6-5 with TRBJ2-3, with 9 bases identical to TRBD2. The CDR3 is made up of 15 amino acids. Unmatched junction bases numbered 8, after V lost 6 bases and J lost 4 bases. The germline V gene has CDR1 MNHEY and CDR2 SVGAGI. The CDR3 here is CASRPRAGGPDTQYF. The CDR3 nucleotides are TGTGCCAGCAGACCCAGGGCGGGAGGGCCAGATACGCAGTATTTT.